This T cell receptor (beta chain) came from a study of T cell responses to AZD1222 COVID-19 vaccine (dated by TCRdb to about 2021). Study-level background: Because spike-specific TCR depth and breadth did not differ between the two schedules, AZD1222 recipients who got a second dose at roughly 4 weeks were pooled with those who got a second dose at roughly 12 weeks. TCR sequencing was performed for approximately 240 trial participants, of whom roughly 200 were given two doses of AZD1222 and some 26 were given two doses of MenACWY control vaccine. Trial participants were enrolled into age subgroups of 18-55, 56-69 and 70-plus years, which contained approximately 150, 28 and 58 TCR-sequenced participants, respectively. Broader findings and caveats from the paper: Because no samples from the day 14 peak response were available, repertoires could be characterized only after the peak T cell response. Conclusions about previously exposed vaccinees are limited because only a handful of AZD1222 recipients were SARS-CoV-2 seropositive at baseline. The vaccine-associated CD4 TCRs covered the entire spike protein, and the dominant responses fell in regions 160-218 and 743-854. Spike-specific TCR breadth and depth rose significantly after two AZD1222 doses compared with day 0 and with MenACWY recipients. The 56-69-year group was small, and its depth increase did not reach significance, likely because of low power. Participants were mostly white British and included more females than males, and it was suggested by the authors that clonal diversity may have been underestimated. Nearly half of unique spike-specific TCRs reportedly recognized epitopes outside regions mutated in the B.1.351 and B.1.1.7 variants.

According to the study, the label for this sample's time point signals: baseline before first vaccination. Vaccinee samples came from UK trials COV001 and COV002, including a single-blind randomized controlled phase 2/3 trial of AZD1222 (ChAdOx1 nCoV-19) in healthy adults. For TCRbeta chain sequencing, PBMC samples from trial participants were taken at day 0 and at day 28 after the second dose. The CDR3 regions of human TCRbeta chains were analyzed by immunosequencing. The authors processed their data as follows. Repertoire TCRs were matched against a reference library of SARS-CoV-2-specific TCRs generated with the MIRA antigen-specificity platform. Breadth was defined as the fraction of unique TCRs that were SARS-CoV-2-associated. Depth was defined as the fraction of total T cells that were SARS-CoV-2-associated. Using the MIRA data, every spike-specific TCR was mapped to the spike region that the TCR reacted to and assigned to either a CD4 or a CD8 class. Log10-transformed breadth and depth values were compared by one-way ANOVA with Sidak's multiple comparisons tests. TCRdb limited this immuneACCESS table to in-frame rearrangements with V and J called. A share of clones is missing; checked studies link under half to unresolved V genes, and the rest is unexplained. That table supplies the V and J calls and clone size; D and trimming were determined from the DNA. In this sample the table shows under 110,000 clones, about nine tenths of which occur a single time. 1.3% of the sample is in the top ten clones.

To note about this clone: The specificity of this receptor is unknown. No base quality information exists; no much larger clone differs at one position.

The sample was peripheral blood, taken on day 0 of AZD1222 vaccination. The sequence came from an adult in good health.

CDR3 protein: CASRRAGTNYGYTF. The DNA reads as follows: TGTGCCAGCAGACGTGCGGGGACTAACTATGGCTACACCTTC. The chain is encoded by TRBV28 joined to TRBJ1-2; the D gene is unclear. Trimming costs V 6 bases and J 0 bases, and their ends lie 11 bases apart. The CDR3 runs 14 residues from the cysteine to the phenylalanine. Only the CDR3 DNA stays, 42 bases, in frame from base 1. The germline V gene specifies MDHEN as CDR1 and SYDVKM as CDR2.